The clone carrying this T cell receptor beta chain was detected only once. The antigen is not known. The data were taken from a study of cytomegalovirus exposure and HLA in healthy donors. General observations from the study: Reports showed the classifier diagnosing cytomegalovirus status with high specificity and sensitivity. Later analysis found that TCR beta chains associated with HLA were more clonally expanded than other, equally common chains. In the analysis, some V segments, TRBV6-2 and TRBV6-3 included, were excluded as indistinguishable. For most TCR beta V segments, an earlier analysis put the productive rate at about 90% or about 30% of the time.

Amplification used 60 Vbeta primers and 13 Jbeta primers. Sequencing was performed with immunoSEQ multiplex PCR; in TCRdb, only in-frame clones are kept and a portion is missing. The profile covers 200,000 or so clones, with 84% appearing a single time and 0.25% to 0.3% taken by the ten largest. The CDR3 spans 16 residues. The germline V gene encodes CDR1 MNHEY and CDR2 SMNVEV (reference sequence). With 6 bases clipped from V and 2 bases from J, the junction kept 12 bases outside the gene matches. V is TRBV27 and J is TRBJ2-7; 8 bases line up with TRBD2. The sequenced sample consisted of PBMCs. This sequence was found in a boy between 10 and 17 years old in good health and CMV-seronegative. CDR3 residues: CASRSDGVGRAYEQYF. DNA of the CDR3: TGTGCCAGCAGATCTGACGGGGTCGGGAGGGCCTACGAGCAGTACTTC.